One sample yielded the 14 T cell receptor beta chains listed below, sequenced in a study of T cell changes during pregnancy in multiple sclerosis. The repertoire was sequenced with immunoSEQ multiplex PCR; TCRdb's copy has only in-frame clones and lacks some. This sample yields fewer than 70,000 clones, of which roughly 94% are seen a single time; roughly 3.5% belongs to the top ten. The source was CD8+ T cells from peripheral blood mononuclear cells, collected in the third trimester of pregnancy. The receptors shown here come from a female donor with multiple sclerosis, enrolled in a pregnancy study.

CDR3 region: CASSLHILSGRAEDTQYF. CDR3 in DNA: TGTGCCAGCAGTTTACATATCCTTAGCGGGAGGGCCGAAGATACGCAGTATTTT. The chain is built from TRBV27 and TRBJ2-3; 11 bases are a match to TRBD2. V lost 2 bases to trimming and J lost 5 bases; unmatched junction nucleotides: 12. The CDR3 is 18 amino acids. The germline V gene encodes CDR1 MNHEY and CDR2 SMNVEV (reference sequence).

The chain couples TRBV7-2 to TRBJ2-7; D is uncertain. The CDR3 totals 12 residues. With 4 bases removed from V and 7 bases from J, the gap between germline ends came to 11 bases. The germline gives CDR1 SGHTA, CDR2 FQGNSA. The CDR3 DNA reads TGTGCCAGCAGCTACTCACCAAATGAGCAGTACTTC. Its protein product is CASSYSPNEQYF.

The chain recombines TRBV6-1 with TRBJ2-1; 7 bases match TRBD2. V was pared by 4 bases and J by 2 bases, with 5 bases of the junction left unmatched. Germline loops: CDR1 MNHNS, CDR2 SASEGT. The CDR3 consists of 15 residues. CDR3 residues: CASSGAGSAYNEQFF. CDR3 DNA sequence: TGTGCCAGCAGTGGAGCGGGGAGCGCCTACAATGAGCAGTTCTTC.

This clone was seen a single time. The V gene is TRBV9, the J gene TRBJ2-7; TRBD2 aligns across 9 bases. The V segment lost 4 bases and the J segment 2 bases; nucleotides outside the gene matches: 7. Germline V lookup: CDR1 SGDLS, CDR2 YYNGEE. This CDR3 comprises 15 residues. The CDR3 region has the DNA TGTGCCAGCAGCCTAGAGGCTAGCGGGACCTACGAGCAGTACTTC. It is translated as CASSLEASGTYEQYF.

This clone was observed a single time. The chain is built from TRBV18 and TRBJ2-7, with 9 positions matching TRBD1. CDR3 length: 17 residues. CDR1 KGHSH and CDR2 LQKENI come from the germline V gene. V lost 6 bases, J lost 3 bases, and 15 bases stayed unmatched. CDR3 loop: CASSSPGQGREGYEQYF. CDR3 coding DNA: TGTGCCAGCTCCTCACCCGGACAGGGGAGGGAGGGCTACGAGCAGTACTTC.

This chain uses TRBV9 with TRBJ2-3, with 10 nucleotides matching TRBD2. The germline V gene encodes CDR1 SGDLS and CDR2 YYNGEE. This CDR3 comprises 17 residues. Trimming removed 3 bases from V and 2 bases from J; junction bases left unmatched: 9. The CDR3 spells CASSDWTSGQDTDTQYF. CDR3 DNA sequence: TGTGCCAGCAGCGACTGGACTAGCGGCCAGGACACAGATACGCAGTATTTT.

The V gene is TRBV5-5, the J gene TRBJ2-7, with a tentative D call TRBD1 (5 bases). The germline CDR1 and CDR2 sequences are SGHKS and YYEKEE (reference sequence). V was pared by 4 bases and J by 0 bases, with 11 bases between. CDR3 length equals 14 residues. This CDR3 is CASSVGHNSYEQYF. In nucleotides, the CDR3 is TGTGCCAGCAGCGTAGGACATAACTCCTACGAGCAGTACTTC.

This sequence joins TRBV19 and TRBJ2-7; 7 bases are a match to TRBD1. CDR1 and CDR2 from the germline V gene are LNHDA and SQIVND (reference sequence). This CDR3 contains 14 residues. With 4 bases clipped from V and 5 bases from J, the junction kept 8 bases outside the gene matches. Written as DNA, the CDR3 is TGTGCCAGTAGTACCTCCCTCACAGGGGACGAGCAGTACTTC. Encoded protein: CASSTSLTGDEQYF. Full variable domain (remainder filled in from reference TRBV19 and TRBJ2-7): DGGITQSPKYLFRKEGQNVTLSCEQNLNHDAMYWYRQDPGQGLRLIYYSQIVNDFQKGDIAEGYSVSREKKESFPLTVTSAQKNPTAFYLCASSTSLTGDEQYFGPGTRLTVT.

This sequence joins TRBV4-2 and TRBJ2-1; 7 bases agree with TRBD2. The CDR3 is made up of 20 amino acids. V lost 1 base and J lost 1; bases outside the gene matches: 16. The V gene's germline CDR1 is LGHNA and CDR2 YNFKEQ. Here the CDR3 DNA reads TGTGCCAGCAGCCAAGGAGGGGCCCTAGGGAAGGGAGGGTCCTACAATGAGCAGTTCTTC. Translating it yields CASSQGGALGKGGSYNEQFF.

The chain carries TRBV2 and TRBJ2-7; D is ambiguous. The germline gives CDR1 SNHLY, CDR2 FYNNEI. V lost 1 base and J 2 bases, leaving 6 bases between the germline ends. This CDR3 is built from 13 residues. The CDR3 DNA reads as TGTGCCAGCAGTGAAGGGGCAGCCTACGAGCAGTACTTC. Translation gives CASSEGAAYEQYF.

This chain connects TRBV7-7 to TRBJ2-1; TRBD2 agrees at 11 bases. Trimming removed 5 bases from V and 6 bases from J; junction bases left unmatched: 9. Germline assignment: CDR1 SSHAT and CDR2 FNYEAQ (reference sequence). This CDR3 is built from 16 residues. CDR3 bases: TGTGCCAGCAGCCCAGGCGTAGCGGGAGGGCCCAATGAGCAGTTCTTC. This encodes CASSPGVAGGPNEQFF.

This chain connects TRBV7-2 to TRBJ2-3; no reliable D call. The CDR3 consists of 14 residues. V gave up 2 bases and J gave up 0 bases, with 6 bases separating them. Looked up from germline, CDR1 is SGHTA and CDR2 is FQGNSA. The CDR3 loop is CASSLTFSTDTQYF. CDR3 in DNA: TGTGCCAGCAGCTTAACATTCAGCACAGATACGCAGTATTTT. Looking up the rest from reference TRBV7-2 and TRBJ2-3 gives the full variable domain: GAGVSQSPSNKVTEKGKDVELRCDPISGHTALYWYRQSLGQGLEFLIYFQGNSAPDKSGLPSDRFSAERTGGSVSTLTIQRTQQEDSAVYLCASSLTFSTDTQYFGPGTRLTVL.

This clone came up once. At one end the junction does not follow the germline gene, possibly because of a read error. The chain is built from TRBV27 and TRBJ1-6; D unclear. CDR3 length: 15 amino acids. Germline CDR1 reads MNHEY; CDR2 reads SMNVEV (reference sequence). The CDR3 DNA reads TGTGCCAGCAGTATATCCCCAGGTGGCAATTCACCCCTCCACTTT. It codes for CASSISPGGNSPLHF.

The chain employs TRBV2 and TRBJ1-2, with TRBD1 as a possible D gene (6 bases). Germline CDR1 is SNHLY and CDR2 is FYNNEI. This CDR3 has 16 amino acids. V lost 3 bases and J 4 bases, leaving 18 bases between the germline ends. CDR3 sequence: CASSDVRDRSFYGYTF. In DNA form, the CDR3 reads TGTGCCAGCAGTGATGTACGAGACAGGAGTTTCTATGGCTACACCTTC. The entire variable domain, with the rest obtained from reference TRBV2 and TRBJ1-2, is as follows: EPEVTQTPSHQVTQMGQEVILRCVPISNHLYFYWYRQILGQKVEFLVSFYNNEISEKSEIFDDQFSVERPDGSNFTLKIRSTKLEDSAMYFCASSDVRDRSFYGYTFGSGTRLTVV.